The rows below give T cell receptor beta chains drawn from one sample of a study of T-cell memory formation after mild COVID-19. TCRdb analysed the 5' RACE reads with MiXCR anew, one entry per CDR3 protein. This table holds under 400,000 distinct CDR3 sequences, more than 20% found once. Sequencing was done on a sample of PBMCs or a T cell subset sorted from them (not recorded which). The receptors here all came from an adult woman who had mild COVID-19 (a few samples of this study predate the infection). Cell type and time point are not known. Each CDR3 is given with its conserved first and last residue. The D gene is left open where the match is weak. Size tells how often a clone was seen (once, few, many) or the class of an expanded clone, and some rows leave it out.

V gene: TRBV7-9
J gene: TRBJ2-1
clone size: NA
CDR3 length: 13
D gene: NA
CDR3 protein: CASSLAPAHEQFF
CDR3 DNA: TGTGCCAGCAGCTTAGCCCCAGCCCATGAGCAGTTCTTC

V gene: TRBV18
J gene: TRBJ2-7
clone size: few
CDR3 length: 15
D gene: TRBD1
CDR3 protein: CASSPTGQGFYEQYF
CDR3 DNA: TGTGCCAGCTCACCTACGGGACAGGGGTTCTACGAGCAGTACTTC

V gene: TRBV7-3
J gene: TRBJ2-1
clone size: few
CDR3 length: 15
D gene: NA
CDR3 protein: CASSPNRGPYNEQFF
CDR3 DNA: TGTGCCAGCAGCCCCAATAGGGGACCCTACAATGAGCAGTTCTTC

V gene: TRBV12-3/TRBV12-4
J gene: TRBJ2-5
clone size: few
CDR3 length: 13
D gene: NA
CDR3 protein: CASRLGLAKTQYF
CDR3 DNA: TGTGCCAGCAGGCTAGGGCTAGCAAAGACCCAGTACTTC

V gene: TRBV6-2/TRBV6-3
J gene: TRBJ2-5
clone size: NA
CDR3 length: 14
D gene: TRBD1
CDR3 protein: CASSDRGRRVAQYF
CDR3 DNA: TGTGCCAGCAGCGACAGGGGGAGACGGGTGGCCCAGTACTTC

V gene: TRBV12-3/TRBV12-4
J gene: TRBJ1-2
clone size: few
CDR3 length: 12
D gene: NA
CDR3 protein: CASRKRGYGYTF
CDR3 DNA: TGTGCCAGCAGGAAGAGGGGCTATGGCTACACCTTC

V gene: TRBV18
J gene: TRBJ1-1
clone size: few
CDR3 length: 14
D gene: NA
CDR3 protein: CASSQAGPPAEAFF
CDR3 DNA: TGTGCCAGCTCACAGGCAGGGCCACCCGCCGAAGCTTTCTTT

V gene: TRBV5-1
J gene: TRBJ2-2
clone size: NA
CDR3 length: 15
D gene: TRBD1
CDR3 protein: CASSSRDSITGELFF
CDR3 DNA: TGCGCCAGCAGCTCACGGGACAGCATCACCGGGGAGCTGTTTTTT

V gene: TRBV7-8
J gene: TRBJ1-1
clone size: many
CDR3 length: 14
D gene: NA
CDR3 protein: CASSPDLLNTEAFF
CDR3 DNA: TGTGCCAGCAGCCCGGACCTCCTGAACACTGAAGCTTTCTTT

V gene: TRBV12-3/TRBV12-4
J gene: TRBJ2-1
clone size: few
CDR3 length: 13
D gene: NA
CDR3 protein: CASSPLAIAEQFF
CDR3 DNA: TGTGCCAGCAGCCCCCTAGCTATCGCTGAGCAGTTCTTC

V gene: TRBV5-6
J gene: TRBJ1-5
clone size: NA
CDR3 length: 13
D gene: NA
CDR3 protein: CASSSGQGQPQHF
CDR3 DNA: TGTGCCAGCAGCTCCGGCCAGGGACAGCCCCAGCATTTT

V gene: TRBV6-2/TRBV6-3
J gene: TRBJ2-1
clone size: NA
CDR3 length: 16
D gene: NA
CDR3 protein: CASSPGGLEIYNEQFF
CDR3 DNA: TGTGCCAGCAGTCCCGGCGGGCTAGAAATATACAATGAGCAGTTCTTC

V gene: TRBV5-1
J gene: TRBJ1-6
clone size: many
CDR3 length: 15
D gene: NA
CDR3 protein: CASSLQGLDNSPLHF
CDR3 DNA: TGCGCCAGCAGCCTACAGGGTCTGGATAATTCACCCCTCCACTTT

V gene: TRBV6-5
J gene: TRBJ2-1
clone size: NA
CDR3 length: 14
D gene: NA
CDR3 protein: CASSYSTRGNEQLF
CDR3 DNA: TGTGCCAGCAGTTACTCGACCAGGGGCAATGAGCAGTTATTC

V gene: TRBV29-1
J gene: TRBJ1-2
clone size: NA
CDR3 length: 11
D gene: NA
CDR3 protein: CSGGETYGYTF
CDR3 DNA: TGCAGCGGTGGAGAGACCTATGGCTACACCTTC

V gene: TRBV15
J gene: TRBJ2-7
clone size: NA
CDR3 length: 16
D gene: TRBD1
CDR3 protein: CATSSSGQASSYEQYF
CDR3 DNA: TGTGCCACCAGCAGTTCCGGACAGGCGAGCTCCTACGAGCAGTACTTC

V gene: TRBV6-5
J gene: TRBJ2-7
clone size: few
CDR3 length: 18
D gene: TRBD1
CDR3 protein: CASSYLNRPGQGSYEQYF
CDR3 DNA: TGTGCCAGCAGTTACTTGAACAGACCGGGACAGGGATCCTACGAGCAGTACTTC

V gene: TRBV30
J gene: TRBJ1-1
clone size: few
CDR3 length: 13
D gene: NA
CDR3 protein: CAWSSVRNTEAFF
CDR3 DNA: TGTGCCTGGAGTAGTGTCAGGAACACTGAAGCTTTCTTT

V gene: TRBV6-4
J gene: TRBJ2-2
clone size: few
CDR3 length: 15
D gene: NA
CDR3 protein: CASSAQGGPTGELFF
CDR3 DNA: TGTGCCAGCAGTGCCCAGGGGGGCCCCACCGGGGAGCTGTTTTTT

V gene: TRBV27
J gene: TRBJ2-5
clone size: few
CDR3 length: 14
D gene: NA
CDR3 protein: CASSPADIEETQYF
CDR3 DNA: TGTGCCAGCAGCCCGGCCGACATCGAAGAGACCCAGTACTTC

V gene: TRBV2
J gene: TRBJ1-1
clone size: NA
CDR3 length: 16
D gene: NA
CDR3 protein: CASSVRGTAGGTEAFF
CDR3 DNA: TGTGCCAGCAGTGTCCGCGGCACCGCGGGGGGCACTGAAGCTTTCTTT

V gene: TRBV19
J gene: TRBJ2-1
clone size: few
CDR3 length: 11
D gene: NA
CDR3 protein: CASSRDLEQFF
CDR3 DNA: TGTGCCAGTAGTAGGGACCTTGAGCAGTTCTTC

V gene: TRBV29-1
J gene: TRBJ1-2
clone size: NA
CDR3 length: 12
D gene: NA
CDR3 protein: CSVEKTVGGYTF
CDR3 DNA: TGCAGCGTTGAAAAGACAGTGGGTGGCTACACCTTC

V gene: TRBV12-3/TRBV12-4
J gene: TRBJ2-2
clone size: NA
CDR3 length: 15
D gene: NA
CDR3 protein: CASTPPQGNGGELFF
CDR3 DNA: TGTGCCAGCACCCCCCCCCAGGGTAACGGCGGGGAGCTGTTTTTT

V gene: TRBV2
J gene: TRBJ2-3
clone size: NA
CDR3 length: 15
D gene: NA
CDR3 protein: CASSEEVRATDTQYF
CDR3 DNA: TGTGCCAGCAGTGAGGAGGTCAGGGCCACAGATACGCAGTATTTT

V gene: TRBV25-1
J gene: TRBJ1-6
clone size: NA
CDR3 length: 11
D gene: NA
CDR3 protein: CASSERGFLHF
CDR3 DNA: TGTGCCAGCAGTGAAAGAGGGTTTCTCCACTTT

V gene: TRBV7-9
J gene: TRBJ2-7
clone size: many
CDR3 length: 16
D gene: TRBD2
CDR3 protein: CASSLVGLARDYEQYF
CDR3 DNA: TGTGCCAGCAGCTTAGTAGGACTAGCGAGGGACTACGAGCAGTACTTC

V gene: TRBV19
J gene: TRBJ2-2
clone size: NA
CDR3 length: 17
D gene: NA
CDR3 protein: CASSMGRLGVNTGELFF
CDR3 DNA: TGTGCCAGTAGTATGGGTCGACTGGGGGTGAACACCGGGGAGCTGTTTTTT

V gene: TRBV7-2
J gene: TRBJ2-7
clone size: few
CDR3 length: 15
D gene: TRBD2
CDR3 protein: CASSLASGVTYEQYF
CDR3 DNA: TGTGCCAGCAGCCTAGCTAGCGGCGTGACCTACGAGCAGTACTTC

V gene: TRBV20-1
J gene: TRBJ2-1
clone size: NA
CDR3 length: 13
D gene: NA
CDR3 protein: CSPRGGPNNEQFF
CDR3 DNA: TGCAGCCCGAGGGGGGGGCCGAACAATGAGCAGTTCTTC

V gene: TRBV11-2
J gene: TRBJ2-3
clone size: many
CDR3 length: 16
D gene: TRBD2
CDR3 protein: CASSSGTSLRTDTQYF
CDR3 DNA: TGTGCCAGCAGCTCCGGGACTAGCTTACGCACAGATACGCAGTATTTT

V gene: TRBV12-3/TRBV12-4
J gene: TRBJ2-7
clone size: NA
CDR3 length: 15
D gene: NA
CDR3 protein: CASSLVGEVSYEQYF
CDR3 DNA: TGTGCCAGCAGTTTAGTGGGGGAGGTCTCCTACGAGCAGTACTTC

V gene: TRBV10-3
J gene: TRBJ2-3
clone size: NA
CDR3 length: 16
D gene: TRBD1
CDR3 protein: CAISETGTGGGNTQYF
CDR3 DNA: TGTGCCATCAGTGAGACGGGGACAGGGGGCGGGAATACGCAGTATTTT

V gene: TRBV5-5
J gene: TRBJ2-7
clone size: NA
CDR3 length: 14
D gene: NA
CDR3 protein: CASSQRPFAFEQYF
CDR3 DNA: TGTGCCAGCAGCCAACGACCATTTGCCTTCGAGCAGTACTTC

V gene: TRBV14
J gene: TRBJ2-1
clone size: NA
CDR3 length: 16
D gene: TRBD2
CDR3 protein: CASSQLWTSSYNEQFF
CDR3 DNA: TGTGCCAGCAGCCAATTGTGGACTAGCTCCTACAATGAGCAGTTCTTC

V gene: TRBV20-1
J gene: TRBJ2-7
clone size: NA
CDR3 length: 15
D gene: TRBD1
CDR3 protein: CSARVETGQSYEQYF
CDR3 DNA: TGCAGTGCTAGAGTTGAAACGGGACAGTCCTACGAGCAGTACTTC

V gene: TRBV5-1
J gene: TRBJ2-1
clone size: few
CDR3 length: 13
D gene: NA
CDR3 protein: CASRVELYNEQFF
CDR3 DNA: TGCGCCAGCAGAGTTGAGTTATACAATGAGCAGTTCTTC

V gene: TRBV11-2
J gene: TRBJ2-5
clone size: NA
CDR3 length: 17
D gene: TRBD2
CDR3 protein: CASSRGGLVNGSETQYF
CDR3 DNA: TGTGCCAGCAGCCGTGGCGGACTAGTAAACGGGTCAGAGACCCAGTACTTC

V gene: TRBV5-6
J gene: TRBJ2-3
clone size: few
CDR3 length: 15
D gene: NA
CDR3 protein: CASSLVVLGTDTQYF
CDR3 DNA: TGTGCCAGCAGCTTGGTTGTGCTCGGAACAGATACGCAGTATTTT

V gene: TRBV4-1
J gene: TRBJ2-5
clone size: few
CDR3 length: 18
D gene: TRBD2
CDR3 protein: CASSQDRGGGATWETQYF
CDR3 DNA: TGCGCCAGCAGCCAAGATCGAGGCGGGGGGGCAACGTGGGAGACCCAGTACTTC

V gene: TRBV11-2
J gene: TRBJ1-1
clone size: few
CDR3 length: 12
D gene: NA
CDR3 protein: CASSQQNTEAFF
CDR3 DNA: TGTGCCAGCAGTCAGCAAAACACTGAAGCTTTCTTT

V gene: TRBV29-1
J gene: TRBJ2-7
clone size: few
CDR3 length: 13
D gene: NA
CDR3 protein: CSVLQIPPNEQYF
CDR3 DNA: TGCAGCGTGCTCCAGATTCCCCCTAACGAGCAGTACTTC

V gene: TRBV4-2
J gene: TRBJ2-1
clone size: NA
CDR3 length: 15
D gene: NA
CDR3 protein: CASSQDYTPYNEQFF
CDR3 DNA: TGTGCCAGCAGCCAAGACTACACCCCCTACAATGAGCAGTTCTTC

V gene: TRBV15
J gene: TRBJ1-2
clone size: many
CDR3 length: 14
D gene: NA
CDR3 protein: CATSKDSLSYGYTF
CDR3 DNA: TGTGCCACCAGCAAGGACAGTCTCTCCTATGGCTACACCTTC

V gene: TRBV12-3/TRBV12-4
J gene: TRBJ2-7
clone size: many
CDR3 length: 13
D gene: TRBD1
CDR3 protein: CASSQGEYYEQYF
CDR3 DNA: TGTGCCAGCAGTCAGGGGGAGTATTACGAGCAGTACTTC

V gene: TRBV7-3
J gene: TRBJ2-3
clone size: NA
CDR3 length: 14
D gene: TRBD2
CDR3 protein: CASARLAGADTQYF
CDR3 DNA: TGTGCCAGTGCGCGACTAGCGGGAGCAGATACGCAGTATTTT

V gene: TRBV5-1
J gene: TRBJ1-4
clone size: NA
CDR3 length: 15
D gene: NA
CDR3 protein: CASSPRAGSAEKLFF
CDR3 DNA: TGCGCCAGCAGCCCCAGGGCGGGGTCAGCTGAAAAACTGTTTTTT

V gene: TRBV7-9
J gene: TRBJ2-7
clone size: few
CDR3 length: 13
D gene: NA
CDR3 protein: CASSRDPLREQYF
CDR3 DNA: TGTGCCAGCAGCCGGGACCCCCTGCGCGAGCAGTACTTC

V gene: TRBV7-2
J gene: TRBJ1-2
clone size: NA
CDR3 length: 14
D gene: NA
CDR3 protein: CASSLESRGGGYTF
CDR3 DNA: TGTGCCAGCAGCTTAGAATCCAGGGGAGGTGGCTACACCTTC

V gene: TRBV7-9
J gene: TRBJ2-2
clone size: NA
CDR3 length: 20
D gene: TRBD1
CDR3 protein: CASRDPRTGGIFSYTGELFF
CDR3 DNA: TGTGCCAGCAGGGATCCTCGGACAGGGGGAATATTCAGTTACACCGGGGAGCTGTTTTTT

V gene: TRBV6-1
J gene: TRBJ2-7
clone size: few
CDR3 length: 11
D gene: NA
CDR3 protein: CASRDSLKQYF
CDR3 DNA: TGTGCCAGCAGGGACAGCTTGAAGCAGTACTTC

V gene: TRBV12-3/TRBV12-4
J gene: TRBJ1-2
clone size: NA
CDR3 length: 13
D gene: NA
CDR3 protein: CASIKDGAHGYTF
CDR3 DNA: TGTGCCAGCATTAAGGACGGTGCCCATGGCTACACCTTC

V gene: TRBV7-9
J gene: TRBJ2-1
clone size: many
CDR3 length: 10
D gene: NA
CDR3 protein: CASSLSTRGF
CDR3 DNA: TGTGCCAGCAGCTTAAGTACCCGGGGATTC